The 5 T cell receptor beta chains in this list originate from one sample, sequenced in a study of cytomegalovirus exposure and HLA in healthy donors. PCR employed 60 Vbeta and 13 Jbeta primers. Measured with immunoSEQ multiplex PCR; TCRdb has only the in-frame clones, and not every one. Of under 200,000 clones detected, around four fifths appear once; the ten largest clones hold roughly 7%. The sample comprised PBMCs. The source of these receptors is a male donor in good health and CMV-seropositive.

The chain couples TRBV7-6 to TRBJ2-3; D may be TRBD2 (5 bases). The V end was cut by 0 bases, the J end by 1 base, with 5 bases between. This CDR3 contains 14 residues. Germline V lookup: CDR1 SGHVS, CDR2 FNYEAQ. CDR3 protein: CASSLAGGTDTQYF. The CDR3 region has the DNA TGTGCCAGCAGCTTAGCCGGGGGCACAGATACGCAGTATTTT.

This rearrangement joins TRBV2 to TRBJ2-2, with 10 bases fitting TRBD1. V was clipped by 4 bases and J by 6 bases; unmatched bases: 2. Germline CDR1 is SNHLY and CDR2 is FYNNEI. The CDR3 sequence is 14 residues long. Written as DNA, the CDR3 is TGTGCCAGCAGTGGGACAGGGGGGCCCGGGGAGCTGTTTTTT. This encodes CASSGTGGPGELFF.

This clone was detected once. The CDR3: CASSRGGARTGELFF. CDR3 sequence (DNA): TGCGCCAGCAGTCGTGGGGGGGCACGCACCGGGGAGCTGTTTTTT. The chain recombines TRBV5-1 with TRBJ2-2; D is possibly TRBD2 (7 bases). The CDR3 has 15 amino acids. The germline V gene encodes CDR1 SGHRS and CDR2 YFSETQ. Trimming took 5 bases from V and 4 from J, leaving 15 bases between them.

V usage is TRBV6-5 and J usage is TRBJ2-2; tentatively, D is TRBD1 (5 bases). Germline lookup yields CDR1 MNHEY and CDR2 SVGAGI. The CDR3 contains 14 residues. Trimming left V 0 bases short and J 5 bases short, with 7 bases between. CDR3 protein: CASSYSGATGELFF. In DNA form, the CDR3 reads TGTGCCAGCAGTTACTCAGGGGCTACCGGGGAGCTGTTTTTT.

The rearrangement uses TRBV10-3 and TRBJ1-3; D unclear. This CDR3 has 14 amino acids. Germline lookup yields CDR1 ENHRY and CDR2 SYGVKD. V shed 5 bases and J shed 0 bases, with 8 bases lying between them. CDR3 DNA sequence: TGTGCCATCAGTACCAGTTTCTCTGGAAACACCATATATTTT. Translation: CAISTSFSGNTIYF.